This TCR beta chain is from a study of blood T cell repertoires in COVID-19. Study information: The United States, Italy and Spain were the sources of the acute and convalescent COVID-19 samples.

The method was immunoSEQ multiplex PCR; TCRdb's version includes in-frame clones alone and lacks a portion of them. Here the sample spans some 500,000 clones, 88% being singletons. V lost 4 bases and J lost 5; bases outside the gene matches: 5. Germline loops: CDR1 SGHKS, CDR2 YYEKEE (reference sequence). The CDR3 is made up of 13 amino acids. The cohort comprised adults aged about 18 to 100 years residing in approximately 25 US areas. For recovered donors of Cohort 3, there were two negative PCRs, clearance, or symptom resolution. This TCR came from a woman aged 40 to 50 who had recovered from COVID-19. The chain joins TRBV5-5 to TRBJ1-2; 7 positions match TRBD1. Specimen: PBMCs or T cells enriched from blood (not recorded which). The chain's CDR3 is CASSGRGYYGYTF. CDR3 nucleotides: TGTGCCAGCAGCGGCAGGGGGTATTATGGCTACACCTTC.